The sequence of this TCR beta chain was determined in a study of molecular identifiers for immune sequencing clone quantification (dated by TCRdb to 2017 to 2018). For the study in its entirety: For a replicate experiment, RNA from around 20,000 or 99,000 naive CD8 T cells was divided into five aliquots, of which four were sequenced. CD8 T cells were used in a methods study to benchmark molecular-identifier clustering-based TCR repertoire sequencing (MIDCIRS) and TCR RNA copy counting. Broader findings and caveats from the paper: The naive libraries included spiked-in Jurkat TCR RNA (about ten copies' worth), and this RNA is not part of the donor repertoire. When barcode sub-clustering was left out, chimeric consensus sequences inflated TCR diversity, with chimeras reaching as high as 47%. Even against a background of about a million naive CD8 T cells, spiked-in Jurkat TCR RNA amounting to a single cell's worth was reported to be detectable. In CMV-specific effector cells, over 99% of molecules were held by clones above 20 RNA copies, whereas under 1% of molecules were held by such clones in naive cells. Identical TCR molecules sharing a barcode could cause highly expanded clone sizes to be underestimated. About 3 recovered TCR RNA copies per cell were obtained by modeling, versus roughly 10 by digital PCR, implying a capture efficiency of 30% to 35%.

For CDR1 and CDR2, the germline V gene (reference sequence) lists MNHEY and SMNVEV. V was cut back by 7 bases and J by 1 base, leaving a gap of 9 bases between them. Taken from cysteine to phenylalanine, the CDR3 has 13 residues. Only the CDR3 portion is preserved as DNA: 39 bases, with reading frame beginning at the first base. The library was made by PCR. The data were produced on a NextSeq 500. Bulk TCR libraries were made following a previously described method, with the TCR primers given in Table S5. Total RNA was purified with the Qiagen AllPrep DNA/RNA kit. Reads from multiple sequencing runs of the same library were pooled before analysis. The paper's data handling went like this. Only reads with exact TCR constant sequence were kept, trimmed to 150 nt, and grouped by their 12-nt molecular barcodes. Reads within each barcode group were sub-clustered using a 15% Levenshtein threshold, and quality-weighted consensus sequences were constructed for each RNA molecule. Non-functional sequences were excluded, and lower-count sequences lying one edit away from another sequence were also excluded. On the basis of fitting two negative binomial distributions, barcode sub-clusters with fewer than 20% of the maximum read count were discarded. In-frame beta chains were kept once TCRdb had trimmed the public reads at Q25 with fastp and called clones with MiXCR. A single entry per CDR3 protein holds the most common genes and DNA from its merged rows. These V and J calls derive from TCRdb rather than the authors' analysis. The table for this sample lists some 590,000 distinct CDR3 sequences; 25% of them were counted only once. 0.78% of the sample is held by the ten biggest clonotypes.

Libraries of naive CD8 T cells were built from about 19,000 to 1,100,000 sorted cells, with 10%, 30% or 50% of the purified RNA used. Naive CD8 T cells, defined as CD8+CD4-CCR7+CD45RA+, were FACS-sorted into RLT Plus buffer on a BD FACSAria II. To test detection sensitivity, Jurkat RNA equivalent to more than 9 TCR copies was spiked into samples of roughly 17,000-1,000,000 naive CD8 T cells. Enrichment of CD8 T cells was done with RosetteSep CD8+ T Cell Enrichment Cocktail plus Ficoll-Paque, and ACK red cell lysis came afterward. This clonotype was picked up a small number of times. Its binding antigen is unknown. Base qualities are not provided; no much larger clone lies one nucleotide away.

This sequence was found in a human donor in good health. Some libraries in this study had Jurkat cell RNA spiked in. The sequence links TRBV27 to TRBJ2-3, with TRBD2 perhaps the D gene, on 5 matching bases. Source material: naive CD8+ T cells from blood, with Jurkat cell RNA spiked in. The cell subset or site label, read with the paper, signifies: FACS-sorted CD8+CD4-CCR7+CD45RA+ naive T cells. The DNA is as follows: TGTGCCAGCACCGAACTAGGCACAGATACGCAGTATTTT. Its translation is CASTELGTDTQYF.